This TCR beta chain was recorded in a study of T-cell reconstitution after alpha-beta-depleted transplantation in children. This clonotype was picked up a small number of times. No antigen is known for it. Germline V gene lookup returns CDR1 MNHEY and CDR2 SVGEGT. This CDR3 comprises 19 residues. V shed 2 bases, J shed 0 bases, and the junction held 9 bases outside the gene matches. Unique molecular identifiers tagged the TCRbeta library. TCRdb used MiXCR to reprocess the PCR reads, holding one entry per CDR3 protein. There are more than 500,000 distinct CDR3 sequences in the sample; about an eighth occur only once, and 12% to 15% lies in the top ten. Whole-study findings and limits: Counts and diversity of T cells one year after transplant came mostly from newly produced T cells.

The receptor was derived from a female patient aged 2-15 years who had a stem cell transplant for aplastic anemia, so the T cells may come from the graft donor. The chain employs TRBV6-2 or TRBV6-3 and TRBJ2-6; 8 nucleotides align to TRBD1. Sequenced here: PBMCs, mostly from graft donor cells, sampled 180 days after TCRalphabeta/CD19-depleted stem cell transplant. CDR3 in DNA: TGTGCCAGCAGTTACATGGACAGGGTTGTGAACTCTGGGGCCAACGTCCTGACTTTC. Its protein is CASSYMDRVVNSGANVLTF.